Below, one T cell receptor beta chain is given with its context. Antigen unknown. This PCR relied on a set of 60 Vbeta primers and 13 Jbeta primers. This table comes from immunoSEQ multiplex PCR, and its TCRdb copy is limited to in-frame clones, with some not included. The sample consists of some 270,000 clones, roughly 91% of them appearing once. The data belong to a study of cytomegalovirus exposure and HLA in healthy donors. About the research overall: Earlier results showed 90 million to 120 million unique TCR beta sequences derived from about 179 million T cells. Study-wide findings and caveats: In vitro, three CMV-associated chains proved specific for CMV antigens. Presence/absence analyses took donor sequencing depth as roughly uniform.

Input material: PBMCs. The TCR originated in a girl aged 2 to 9 in good health and CMV-seronegative.

The chain's CDR3 is CATQDSVYGYTF. The CDR3 nucleotides are TGTGCCACCCAGGACAGCGTCTATGGCTACACCTTC. V and J are TRBV10-3 and TRBJ1-2, with D perhaps TRBD1 (6 bases). The CDR3 covers 12 residues. The ends were cut back, 10 bases at V and 4 bases at J, with 13 bases in the middle. Germline CDR1 is ENHRY and CDR2 is SYGVKD.